This record looks at one T cell receptor (beta chain) sequence and its context. This record belongs to a study of blood T cell repertoires in COVID-19. Across the study: Sites across the United States, Italy and Spain contributed samples from acute and convalescent COVID-19. Sample material is recorded as cDNA or gDNA derived from T cells, B-cell-depleted T cells, or PBMCs.

Authors' processing steps: By means of reference gene primer amplification, nucleated cell counts were estimated. Some clones are missing from TCRdb's copy, which holds only in-frame ones; the method was immunoSEQ multiplex PCR. Clone size and the V and J calls come from that table; the DNA yielded D and trimming. The table records 99,000 or so clones, around 86% of them present only once. Germline trimming cut 5 bases from V and 3 bases from J; bases unmatched to any gene: 13. Germline V gene data show CDR1 as WNHNN and CDR2 as SYGVQD (reference sequence). CDR3 size: 17 residues. The chain links TRBV10-1 to TRBJ1-2; TRBD1 aligns across 9 bases. The clonotype originates from a man between 50 and 59 years old with acute or convalescent COVID-19. Sequenced input: peripheral blood. The CDR3 DNA follows: TGCGCCAGCAGTCTACAGGGGGCCCAAATCTTCTACTATGGCTACACCTTC. Translated: CASSLQGAQIFYYGYTF.